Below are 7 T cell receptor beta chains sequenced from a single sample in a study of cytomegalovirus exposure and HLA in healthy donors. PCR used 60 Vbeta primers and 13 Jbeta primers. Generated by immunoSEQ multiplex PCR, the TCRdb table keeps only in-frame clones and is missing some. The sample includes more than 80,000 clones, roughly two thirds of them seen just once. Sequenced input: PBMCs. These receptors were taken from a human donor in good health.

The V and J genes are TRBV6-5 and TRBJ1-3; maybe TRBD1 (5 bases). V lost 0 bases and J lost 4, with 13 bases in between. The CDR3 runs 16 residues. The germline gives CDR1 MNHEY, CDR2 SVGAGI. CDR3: CASSYSAGLGGNTIYF. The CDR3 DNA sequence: TGTGCCAGCAGTTACTCGGCAGGGCTCGGGGGAAACACCATATATTTT.

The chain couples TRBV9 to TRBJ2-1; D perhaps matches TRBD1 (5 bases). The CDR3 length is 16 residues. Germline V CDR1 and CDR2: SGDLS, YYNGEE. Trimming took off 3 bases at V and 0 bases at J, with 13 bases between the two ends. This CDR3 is CASSASGSGSYNEQFF. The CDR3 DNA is TGTGCCAGCAGCGCTTCAGGGTCAGGCTCCTACAATGAGCAGTTCTTC.

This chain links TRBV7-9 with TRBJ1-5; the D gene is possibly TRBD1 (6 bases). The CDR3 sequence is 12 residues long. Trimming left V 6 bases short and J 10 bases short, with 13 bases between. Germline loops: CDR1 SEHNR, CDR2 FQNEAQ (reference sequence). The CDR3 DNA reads TGTGCCAGCAGATTGAGGGGGGGCCCCCAGCATTTT. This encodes CASRLRGGPQHF.

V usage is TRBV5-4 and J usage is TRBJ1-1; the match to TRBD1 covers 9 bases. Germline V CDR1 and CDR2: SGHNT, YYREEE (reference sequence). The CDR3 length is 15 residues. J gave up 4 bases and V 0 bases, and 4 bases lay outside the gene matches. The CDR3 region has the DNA TGTGCCAGCAGCTTGGCCTTACAGGGGGCCACTGAAGCTTTCTTT. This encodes CASSLALQGATEAFF.

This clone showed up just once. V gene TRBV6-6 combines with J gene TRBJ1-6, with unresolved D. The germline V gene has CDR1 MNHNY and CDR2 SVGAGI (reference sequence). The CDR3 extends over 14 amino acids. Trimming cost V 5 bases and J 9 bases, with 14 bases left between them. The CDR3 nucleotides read TGTGCCAGCAGTAGGAGGGTTGAGGGTTCACCCCTCCACTTT. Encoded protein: CASSRRVEGSPLHF.

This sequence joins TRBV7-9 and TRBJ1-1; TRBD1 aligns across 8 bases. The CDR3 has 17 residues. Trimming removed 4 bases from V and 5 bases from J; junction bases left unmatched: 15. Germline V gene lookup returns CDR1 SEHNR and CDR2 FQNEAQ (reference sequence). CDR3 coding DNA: TGTGCCAGCAGCTGGGTGACGACAGGGGAGTTGGAGACTGAAGCTTTCTTT. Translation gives CASSWVTTGELETEAFF.

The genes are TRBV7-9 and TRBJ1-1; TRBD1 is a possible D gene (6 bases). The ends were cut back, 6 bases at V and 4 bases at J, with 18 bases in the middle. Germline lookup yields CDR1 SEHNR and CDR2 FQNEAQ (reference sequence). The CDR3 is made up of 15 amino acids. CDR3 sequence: CASSFAGAGSTEAFF. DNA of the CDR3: TGTGCCAGCAGTTTCGCGGGGGCGGGGAGCACTGAAGCTTTCTTT.